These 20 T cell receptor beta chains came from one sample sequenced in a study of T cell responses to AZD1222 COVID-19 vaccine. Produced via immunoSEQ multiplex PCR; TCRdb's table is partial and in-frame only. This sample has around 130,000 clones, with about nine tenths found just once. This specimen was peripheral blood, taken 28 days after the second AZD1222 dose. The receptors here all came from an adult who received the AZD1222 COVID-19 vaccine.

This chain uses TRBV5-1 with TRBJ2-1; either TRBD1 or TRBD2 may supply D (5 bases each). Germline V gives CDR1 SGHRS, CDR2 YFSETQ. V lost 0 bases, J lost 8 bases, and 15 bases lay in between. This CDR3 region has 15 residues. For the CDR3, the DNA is TGCGCCAGCAGCTTGGTAGGGACGGGATGGGATGAGCAGTTCTTC. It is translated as CASSLVGTGWDEQFF.

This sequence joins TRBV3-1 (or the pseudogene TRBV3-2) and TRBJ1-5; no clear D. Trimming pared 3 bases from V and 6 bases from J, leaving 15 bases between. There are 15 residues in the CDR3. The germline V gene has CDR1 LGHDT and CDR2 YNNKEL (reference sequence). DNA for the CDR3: TGTGCCAGCAGCCATTCTCGAGGGAGCGGTCAGCCCCAGCATTTT. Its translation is CASSHSRGSGQPQHF.

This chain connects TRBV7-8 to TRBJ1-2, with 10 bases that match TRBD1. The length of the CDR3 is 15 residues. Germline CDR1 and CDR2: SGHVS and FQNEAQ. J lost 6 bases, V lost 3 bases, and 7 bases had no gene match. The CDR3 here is CASSFLGQGVDGYTF. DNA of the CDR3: TGTGCCAGCAGCTTTCTAGGACAGGGGGTAGATGGCTACACCTTC.

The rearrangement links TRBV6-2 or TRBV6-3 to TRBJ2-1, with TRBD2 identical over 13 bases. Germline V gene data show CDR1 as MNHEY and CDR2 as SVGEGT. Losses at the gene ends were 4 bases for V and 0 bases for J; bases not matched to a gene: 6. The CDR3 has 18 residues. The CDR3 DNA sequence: TGTGCCAGCAGTTCAGGGACTAGCGGGGACTTCTCCTACAATGAGCAGTTCTTC. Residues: CASSSGTSGDFSYNEQFF.

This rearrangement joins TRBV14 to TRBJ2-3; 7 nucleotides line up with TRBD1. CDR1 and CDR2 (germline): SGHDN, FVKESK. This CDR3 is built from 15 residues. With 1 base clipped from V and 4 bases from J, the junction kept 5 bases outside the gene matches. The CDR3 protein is CASSQVRGRSDTQYF. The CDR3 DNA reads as TGTGCCAGCAGCCAAGTAAGGGGGCGGTCAGATACGCAGTATTTT.

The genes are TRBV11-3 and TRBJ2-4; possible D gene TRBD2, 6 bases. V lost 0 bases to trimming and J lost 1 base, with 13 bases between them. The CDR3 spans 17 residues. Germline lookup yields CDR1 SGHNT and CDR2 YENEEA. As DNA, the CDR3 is TGTGCCAGCAGCTTAGAAAATGCTCGGGGGGCCAAAAACATTCAGTACTTC. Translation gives CASSLENARGAKNIQYF.

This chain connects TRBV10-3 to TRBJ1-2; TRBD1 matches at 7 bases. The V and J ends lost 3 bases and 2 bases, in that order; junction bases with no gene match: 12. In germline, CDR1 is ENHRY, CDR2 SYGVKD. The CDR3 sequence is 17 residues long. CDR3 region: CAISDKQGYVGNYGYTF. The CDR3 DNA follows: TGTGCCATCAGTGACAAACAGGGGTATGTTGGGAACTATGGCTACACCTTC.

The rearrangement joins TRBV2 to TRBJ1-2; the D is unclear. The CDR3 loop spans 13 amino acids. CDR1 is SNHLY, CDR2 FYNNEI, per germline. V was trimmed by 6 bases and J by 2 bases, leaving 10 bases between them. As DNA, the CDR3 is TGTGCCAGCAGGGAGGCAGAAAACTATGGCTACACCTTC. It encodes CASREAENYGYTF.

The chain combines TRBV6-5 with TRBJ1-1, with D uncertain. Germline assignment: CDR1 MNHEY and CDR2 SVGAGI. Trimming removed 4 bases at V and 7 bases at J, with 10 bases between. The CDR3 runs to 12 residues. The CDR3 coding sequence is TGTGCCAGCAGTTCGACTGGCGGTGAAGCTTTCTTT. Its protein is CASSSTGGEAFF.

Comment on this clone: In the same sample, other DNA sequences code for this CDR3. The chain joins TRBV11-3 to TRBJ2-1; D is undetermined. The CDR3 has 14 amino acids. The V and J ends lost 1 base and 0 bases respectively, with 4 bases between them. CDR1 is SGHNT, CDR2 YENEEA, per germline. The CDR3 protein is CASSLGSSYNEQFF. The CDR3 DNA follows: TGTGCCAGCAGCTTAGGAAGCTCCTACAATGAGCAGTTCTTC.

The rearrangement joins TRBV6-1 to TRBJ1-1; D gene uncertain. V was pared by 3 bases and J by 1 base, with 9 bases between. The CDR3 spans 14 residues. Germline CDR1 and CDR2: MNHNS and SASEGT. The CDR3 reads CASSDPYPNTEAFF. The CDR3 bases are TGTGCCAGCAGTGATCCGTACCCGAACACTGAAGCTTTCTTT.

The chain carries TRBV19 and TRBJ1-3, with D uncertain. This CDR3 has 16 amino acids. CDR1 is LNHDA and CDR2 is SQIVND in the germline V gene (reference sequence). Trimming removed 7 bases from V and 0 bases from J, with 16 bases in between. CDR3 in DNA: TGTGCCAGTAATGGGCTTACTTACTCCTCTGGAAACACCATATATTTT. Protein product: CASNGLTYSSGNTIYF.

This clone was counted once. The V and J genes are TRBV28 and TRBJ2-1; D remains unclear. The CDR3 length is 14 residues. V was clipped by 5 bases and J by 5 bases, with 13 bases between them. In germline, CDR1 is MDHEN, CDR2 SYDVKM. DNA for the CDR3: TGTGCCAGCAGTCGAACGGGTGGGGACAATGAGCAGTTCTTC. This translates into CASSRTGGDNEQFF.

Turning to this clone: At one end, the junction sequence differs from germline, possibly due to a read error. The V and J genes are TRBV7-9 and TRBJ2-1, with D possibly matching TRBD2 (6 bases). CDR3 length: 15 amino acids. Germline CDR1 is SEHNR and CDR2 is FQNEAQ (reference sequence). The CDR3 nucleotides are TGTGCCACCAGCATGGGCACTAGCTTCTACAATGAGCAGTTCTTC. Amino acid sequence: CATSMGTSFYNEQFF.

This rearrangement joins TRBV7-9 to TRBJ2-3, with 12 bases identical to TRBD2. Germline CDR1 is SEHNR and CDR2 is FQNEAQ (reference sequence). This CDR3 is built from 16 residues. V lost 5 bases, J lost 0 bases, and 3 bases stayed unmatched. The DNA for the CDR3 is TGTGCCAGCAGCCAAACTAGCGGGGGGAGCACAGATACGCAGTATTTT. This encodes CASSQTSGGSTDTQYF.

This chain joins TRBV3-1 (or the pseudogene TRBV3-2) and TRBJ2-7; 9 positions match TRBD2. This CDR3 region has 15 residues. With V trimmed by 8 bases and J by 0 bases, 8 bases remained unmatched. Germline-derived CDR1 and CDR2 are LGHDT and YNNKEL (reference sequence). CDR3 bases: TGTGCCAGCTCTAGCGGGGTTCAAAGCTCCTACGAGCAGTACTTC. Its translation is CASSSGVQSSYEQYF.

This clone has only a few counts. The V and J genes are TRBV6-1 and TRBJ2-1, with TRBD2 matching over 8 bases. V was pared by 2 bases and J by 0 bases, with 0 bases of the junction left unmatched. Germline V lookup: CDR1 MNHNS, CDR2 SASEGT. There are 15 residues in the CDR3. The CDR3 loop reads CASSELAGSYNEQFF. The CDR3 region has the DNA TGTGCCAGCAGTGAACTAGCGGGCTCCTACAATGAGCAGTTCTTC.

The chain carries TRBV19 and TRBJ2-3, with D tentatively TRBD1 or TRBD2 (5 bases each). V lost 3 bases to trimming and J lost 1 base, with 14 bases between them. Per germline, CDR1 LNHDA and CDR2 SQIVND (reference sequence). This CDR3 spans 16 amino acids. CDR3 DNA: TGTGCCAGTAGTATGGGGCGGGCCCTAGGCACAGATACGCAGTATTTT. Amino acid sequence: CASSMGRALGTDTQYF.

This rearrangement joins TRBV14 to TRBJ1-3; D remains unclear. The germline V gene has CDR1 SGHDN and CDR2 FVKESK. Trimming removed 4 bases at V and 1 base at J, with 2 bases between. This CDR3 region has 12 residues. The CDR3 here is CASSRSGNTIYF. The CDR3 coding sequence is TGTGCCAGCAGCCGTTCTGGAAACACCATATATTTT.

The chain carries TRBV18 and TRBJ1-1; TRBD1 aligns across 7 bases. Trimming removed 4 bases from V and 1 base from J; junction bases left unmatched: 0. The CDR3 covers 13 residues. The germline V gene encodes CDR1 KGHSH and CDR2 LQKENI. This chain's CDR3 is CASSRTGNTEAFF. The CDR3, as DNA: TGTGCCAGCTCACGGACAGGGAACACTGAAGCTTTCTTT.